These T cell receptor beta chains were read from a single sample in a study of shared clonotypes between healthy human individuals. Profiled with immunoSEQ multiplex PCR; TCRdb holds only in-frame clones, not every one. The repertoire holds around 690,000 clones, with less than 95% as singletons. The sample consisted of memory CD8+ T cells from PBMCs. The source of these receptors is a man aged 18 to 29 in good health. Some clones in this sample may be carry-over from other donors' samples. Both conserved end residues are part of each CDR3. Each record gives: V gene, J gene, D gene, clone size, CDR3 length, CDR3 protein, CDR3 DNA. The D gene is left open where the match is weak. A clone size is listed for some rows: how often the clone was seen (once, few, many), or a class if it is expanded.

TRBV27	TRBJ1-2	-	-	9	CAAGYGYTF	TGTGCCGCGGGGTATGGCTACACCTTC
TRBV2	TRBJ2-5	TRBD1	-	15	CASKLGQGARETQYF	TGTGCCAGCAAGCTAGGACAGGGGGCTCGAGAGACCCAGTACTTC
TRBV27	TRBJ1-5	TRBD1	-	14	CASATGGSNQPQHF	TGTGCCAGCGCCACAGGGGGTAGCAATCAGCCCCAGCATTTT
TRBV13	TRBJ1-1	-	-	14	CASSPSTGNTEAFF	TGTGCCAGCAGCCCATCAACAGGGAACACTGAAGCTTTCTTT
TRBV6-4	TRBJ1-1	-	few	12	CASSDGVAEAFF	TGTGCCAGCAGTGACGGGGTTGCTGAAGCTTTCTTT
TRBV9	TRBJ2-2	-	-	17	CASSVEPRSYPSGELFF	TGTGCCAGCAGCGTAGAACCCAGAAGCTATCCCTCCGGGGAGCTGTTTTTT
TRBV29-1	TRBJ2-5	-	once	12	CSVEEGRETQYF	TGCAGCGTAGAAGAGGGGCGCGAGACCCAGTACTTC
TRBV11-2	TRBJ2-7	-	-	15	CASSLEMGLSYEQYF	TGTGCCAGCAGCTTAGAAATGGGTCTCTCCTACGAGCAGTACTTC
TRBV29-1	TRBJ1-1	-	-	12	CSVDTGPTEAFF	TGCAGCGTGGACACAGGGCCCACTGAAGCTTTCTTT
TRBV7-9	TRBJ2-1	TRBD2	-	17	CASPTGGELRSGNEQFF	TGTGCCAGCCCCACGGGAGGGGAGTTGAGATCGGGCAATGAGCAGTTCTTC
TRBV20-1	TRBJ2-5	-	-	11	CSAGPQETQYF	TGCAGTGCTGGACCCCAAGAGACCCAGTACTTC
TRBV27	TRBJ1-2	-	-	13	CASAGDGDYGYTF	TGTGCCAGCGCAGGGGACGGTGACTATGGCTACACCTTC
TRBV27	TRBJ2-1	TRBD2	-	16	CASSLLGTSGDNEQFF	TGTGCCAGCAGTTTATTAGGGACTAGCGGAGACAATGAGCAGTTCTTC
TRBV5-1	TRBJ2-7	-	-	14	CASSLNGPSYEQYF	TGCGCCAGCAGCTTGAATGGGCCTTCCTACGAGCAGTACTTC
TRBV4-3	TRBJ2-3	-	-	16	CASSQAVFDLTDTQYF	TGCGCCAGCAGCCAGGCCGTTTTCGACCTCACAGATACGCAGTATTTT
TRBV5-4	TRBJ1-1	-	-	11	CASSFGPEAFF	TGTGCCAGCAGCTTTGGCCCTGAAGCTTTCTTT
TRBV2	TRBJ2-7	-	-	15	CASSEEGYYPYEQYF	TGTGCCAGCAGTGAGGAGGGCTATTACCCCTACGAGCAGTACTTC
TRBV27	TRBJ2-7	TRBD2	-	13	CASGVSGISVQYF	TGTGCCAGCGGGGTTAGCGGGATTTCGGTGCAGTACTTC
TRBV28	TRBJ2-3	TRBD2	-	16	CATTAPLAGASYTQYF	TGTGCCACTACCGCACCTCTAGCGGGAGCATCTTATACGCAGTATTTT
TRBV11-2	TRBJ2-3	TRBD2	once	15	CASSSREGRTDTQYF	TGTGCCAGCAGCTCCCGGGAGGGCCGCACAGATACGCAGTATTTT
TRBV4-3	TRBJ1-5	-	-	14	CASSPGHDNQPQHF	TGCGCCAGCAGCCCGGGACACGATAATCAGCCCCAGCATTTT
TRBV27	TRBJ1-2	-	-	15	CASSSRSGRADGYTF	TGTGCCAGCAGTTCCCGTTCGGGCAGGGCAGATGGCTACACCTTC
TRBV9	TRBJ2-5	-	-	17	CASSVALEGGNKETQYF	TGTGCCAGCAGCGTAGCTCTTGAGGGGGGAAATAAGGAGACCCAGTACTTC
TRBV19	TRBJ1-5	-	-	14	CASSSRDRNQPQHF	TGTGCCAGTAGTTCCCGGGATCGCAATCAGCCCCAGCATTTT
TRBV5-8	TRBJ1-5	-	-	13	CASSLEWGQPQHF	TGTGCCAGCAGCTTGGAATGGGGTCAGCCCCAGCATTTT
TRBV2	TRBJ1-4	TRBD1	few	15	CASSGGGRVGEKLFF	TGTGCCAGCAGTGGAGGGGGCAGGGTTGGTGAAAAACTGTTTTTT
TRBV5-6	TRBJ2-5	-	-	13	CASSERVDREQYF	TGTGCCAGCAGTGAGAGGGTTGATCGGGAGCAGTACTTC
TRBV9	TRBJ2-7	-	-	14	CASSPLPTYYEQYF	TGTGCCAGCAGCCCACTTCCTACTTACTACGAGCAGTACTTC
TRBV19	TRBJ1-5	-	-	15	CASSSTRVGGMPQHF	TGTGCCAGTAGTTCTACGAGGGTGGGAGGGATGCCCCAGCATTTT
TRBV14	TRBJ2-7	-	-	13	CASSWGTFYEQYF	TGTGCCAGCAGCTGGGGGACATTCTACGAGCAGTACTTC
TRBV4-1	TRBJ2-7	-	-	15	CASSQDTGLNYEQYF	TGCGCCAGCAGCCAAGATACAGGACTCAATTACGAGCAGTACTTC
TRBV28	TRBJ2-1	-	-	12	CASSLGMSEQFF	TGTGCCAGCAGTTTGGGCATGAGTGAGCAGTTCTTC
TRBV9	TRBJ2-1	-	-	13	CASRGPFDNEQFF	TGTGCCAGCCGTGGCCCATTCGACAATGAGCAGTTCTTC
TRBV11-2	TRBJ2-1	-	-	18	CASSSRGGPHPSNNEQFF	TGTGCCAGCAGCTCCCGCGGAGGTCCTCACCCCTCAAACAATGAGCAGTTCTTC
TRBV6-5	TRBJ1-3	-	-	14	CASSLGYEGNTIYF	TGTGCCAGCAGTTTAGGCTACGAGGGAAACACCATATATTTT
TRBV7-2	TRBJ2-1	-	-	15	CASSSEPRLVNEQFF	TGTGCCAGCAGCTCGGAGCCCCGATTAGTCAATGAGCAGTTCTTC
TRBV7-6	TRBJ2-1	TRBD2	-	17	CASSPWTGGSSYNEQFF	TGTGCCAGCAGTCCCTGGACGGGGGGAAGCTCCTACAATGAGCAGTTCTTC
TRBV7-8	TRBJ2-1	TRBD2	-	17	CASSPGLAGGSYNEQFF	TGTGCCAGCAGCCCGGGACTAGCGGGAGGGTCCTACAATGAGCAGTTCTTC
TRBV7-9	TRBJ2-7	-	-	14	CASSLGNLSGEQYF	TGTGCCAGCAGCTTAGGGAACCTAAGCGGGGAGCAGTACTTC
TRBV19	TRBJ1-5	-	-	13	CARPGGSNQPQHF	TGTGCCAGACCCGGAGGGAGCAATCAGCCCCAGCATTTT
TRBV10-2	TRBJ2-7	-	few	13	CASSGASSYEQYF	TGCGCCAGCAGCGGGGCTAGCTCCTACGAGCAGTACTTC
TRBV29-1	TRBJ2-1	-	-	14	CSVLVQGWPPEQFF	TGCAGCGTCCTTGTCCAGGGCTGGCCCCCCGAGCAGTTCTTC
TRBV11-2	TRBJ2-7	TRBD2	-	14	CASSFRVAGAEQYF	TGTGCCAGCAGCTTTCGGGTAGCGGGAGCCGAGCAGTACTTC
TRBV18	TRBJ2-7	-	-	13	CASSPVESYEQYF	TGTGCCAGCTCACCAGTCGAATCCTACGAGCAGTACTTC
TRBV4-2	TRBJ2-2	-	-	17	CASRDAGFSGDTGELFF	TGTGCCAGCAGGGACGCAGGGTTTTCGGGGGACACCGGGGAGCTGTTTTTT
TRBV11-3	TRBJ2-7	TRBD1	-	14	CASSLRGRLNEQYF	TGTGCCAGCAGCTTGAGGGGGCGATTAAACGAGCAGTACTTC
TRBV19	TRBJ2-7	TRBD2	-	14	CASSPGGVTYEQYF	TGTGCCAGTAGCCCGGGGGGGGTTACCTACGAGCAGTACTTC
TRBV4-2	TRBJ2-7	TRBD2	-	15	CASSPPGTSPYEQYF	TGTGCCAGCAGCCCTCCCGGGACTAGCCCCTACGAGCAGTACTTC
TRBV10-2	TRBJ1-5	-	-	13	CASSEWGGQPQHF	TGCGCCAGCAGTGAGTGGGGAGGTCAGCCCCAGCATTTT
TRBV6-5	TRBJ1-2	-	-	11	CASSTSVGYTF	TGTGCCAGCAGTACCTCAGTTGGCTACACCTTC
TRBV7-8	TRBJ1-1	-	few	16	CASSLVNRGLGTEAFF	TGTGCCAGCAGCTTAGTGAATCGGGGTCTGGGCACTGAAGCTTTCTTT
TRBV28	TRBJ1-1	-	-	13	CASSLGGPTEAFF	TGTGCCAGCAGTTTAGGGGGCCCCACTGAAGCTTTCTTT
TRBV11-2	TRBJ2-7	TRBD1	-	15	CASSLPGTETYEQYF	TGTGCCAGCAGCTTGCCCGGGACAGAAACCTACGAGCAGTACTTC
TRBV9	TRBJ2-6	TRBD2	-	19	CASSPPMVSGGPGANVLTF	TGTGCCAGCAGCCCTCCCATGGTTAGCGGGGGCCCGGGGGCCAACGTCCTGACTTTC
TRBV4-2	TRBJ1-1	-	few	13	CASSEGLGTEAFF	TGTGCCAGCAGCGAGGGGTTGGGCACTGAAGCTTTCTTT